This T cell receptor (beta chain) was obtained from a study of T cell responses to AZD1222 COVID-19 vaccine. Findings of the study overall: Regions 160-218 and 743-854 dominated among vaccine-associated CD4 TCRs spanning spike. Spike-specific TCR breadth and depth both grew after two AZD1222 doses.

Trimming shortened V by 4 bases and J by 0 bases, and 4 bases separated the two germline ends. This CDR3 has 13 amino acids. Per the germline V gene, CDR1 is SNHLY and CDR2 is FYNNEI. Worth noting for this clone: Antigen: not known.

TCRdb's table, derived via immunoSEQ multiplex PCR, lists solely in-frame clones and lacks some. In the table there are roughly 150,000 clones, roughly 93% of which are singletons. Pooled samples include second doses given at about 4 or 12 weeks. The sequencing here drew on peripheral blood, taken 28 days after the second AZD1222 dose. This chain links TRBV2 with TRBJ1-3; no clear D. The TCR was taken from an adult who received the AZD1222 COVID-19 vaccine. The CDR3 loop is CASSAFSGNTIYF. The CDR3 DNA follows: TGTGCCAGCAGTGCGTTCTCTGGAAACACCATATATTTT.